This T cell receptor (beta chain) comes out of a study of blood T cell repertoires in COVID-19. This CDR3 is 13 amino acids long. Per the germline V gene, CDR1 is MNHNS and CDR2 is SASEGT. The V end was cut by 2 bases, the J end by 6 bases, with 7 bases between. The count of this clone is one. Profiling relied on immunoSEQ multiplex PCR, and the TCRdb table lists in-frame clones only, not all of them. The table shows 250,000 or so clones, with 75% to 85% occurring only once. J is TRBJ2-2 and V is TRBV6-1; possibly TRBD2 for D (6 bases). Sequenced sample: peripheral blood. The clonotype was recovered from a man aged 35 to 55 who had recovered from COVID-19. The CDR3 nucleotides read TGTGCCAGCAGTGAACCGGGGGCCGGGGAGCTGTTTTTT. Translating gives CASSEPGAGELFF.